The rows below give T cell receptor beta chains drawn from one sample of a study of PD-1 blockade in mismatch repair-deficient tumors. TCRdb's copy holds only in-frame clones and misses some; the assay was immunoSEQ multiplex PCR. The repertoire includes 15,000 to 20,000 clones, almost 85% of them detected once, and 17% sits in the top ten. The sequencing used PBMCs, collected before pembrolizumab treatment. These receptors all come from an adult with mismatch repair-deficient cancer. CDR3s include the opening cysteine and the closing phenylalanine or tryptophan. Each record gives: CDR3 length, D gene, J gene, clone size, V gene, CDR3 DNA, CDR3 protein. A D gene is named only where the DNA matches it firmly. Some rows mark clone size as missing; the rest say once, few, many or name a class of expanded clone.

14,TRBD1,TRBJ2-7,.,TRBV28,TGTGCCAGCACCTGGACAGGGGGATCCTACGAGCAGTACTTC,CASTWTGGSYEQYF
16,.,TRBJ2-1,.,TRBV7-8,TGTGCCAGCAGCTTAGTAGTGTTCGGATGGGGCAATGAGCAGTTCTTC,CASSLVVFGWGNEQFF
16,.,TRBJ2-7,.,TRBV7-6,TGTGCCAGCAGCCTCAGGGGGGGACTAGACCCCTACGAGCAGTACTTC,CASSLRGGLDPYEQYF
15,.,TRBJ2-7,few,TRBV12-5,TGTGCTAGTGGTTTACCCGGGACGGGACGGGCCGAGCAGTACTTC,CASGLPGTGRAEQYF
17,.,TRBJ1-5,.,TRBV7-8,TGTGCCAGCAGCCCTGACCGGGTCGCAAGAGGCAATCAGCCCCAGCATTTT,CASSPDRVARGNQPQHF
17,.,TRBJ1-1,.,TRBV11-2,TGTGCCAGCAGCTTAGCGCCGCCAGGGTTTTGGGACACTGAAGCTTTCTTT,CASSLAPPGFWDTEAFF
15,.,TRBJ1-2,few,TRBV11-2,TGTGCCAGCAGCTTAGCTCAGGCTCCTAACTATGGCTACACCTTC,CASSLAQAPNYGYTF
15,.,TRBJ2-5,.,TRBV4-3,TGCGCCAGCAGCCAAGATCTGCAGGGGCTAGGGACCCAGTACTTC,CASSQDLQGLGTQYF
14,.,TRBJ2-2,.,TRBV28,TGTGCCAGCAGTTTGAGGACCAACACCGGGGAGCTGTTTTTT,CASSLRTNTGELFF
15,TRBD2,TRBJ2-3,.,TRBV29-1,TGCAGCGTCCTGGGGACTAGCACTTCCACAGATACGCAGTATTTT,CSVLGTSTSTDTQYF
16,.,TRBJ1-3,.,TRBV7-2,TGTGCCAGCAGCTTTCCAGGACGGGACCGTGGAAACACCATATATTTT,CASSFPGRDRGNTIYF
16,TRBD1,TRBJ2-4,.,TRBV6-6,TGTGCCAGCAGCATAGGGACAGGGGGGACCAAAAACATTCAGTACTTC,CASSIGTGGTKNIQYF
14,TRBD2,TRBJ2-1,.,TRBV6-4,TGTGCCAGCAGTGAGACTAGCGGGAGCAGTGAGCAGTTCTTC,CASSETSGSSEQFF
16,TRBD2,TRBJ2-1,.,TRBV28,TGTGCCAGCAGCTGGACTAGCGGGAGAGGGCGTAATGAGCAGTTCTTC,CASSWTSGRGRNEQFF
17,.,TRBJ2-3,.,TRBV7-9,TGTGCCAGCAGCTTTCCCCCGACGGCAATTCGCACAGATACGCAGTATTTT,CASSFPPTAIRTDTQYF
17,.,TRBJ2-1,.,TRBV4-3,TGCGCCAGCAGCCAAGATGATCGCGGGACATATTACAATGAGCAGTTCTTC,CASSQDDRGTYYNEQFF
14,TRBD2,TRBJ2-3,once,TRBV7-3,TGTGCCAGCGCCAACCTTGGGACTAGCGAAACGCAGTATTTT,CASANLGTSETQYF
12,.,TRBJ2-1,.,TRBV5-4,TGTGCCAGCAGCATCGACTTGAATGAGCAGTTCTTC,CASSIDLNEQFF
15,TRBD1,TRBJ2-7,.,TRBV6-5,TGTGCCAGCAGTTACTTTATCAGGGGGACCTACGAGCAGTACTTC,CASSYFIRGTYEQYF
15,.,TRBJ1-5,.,TRBV6-1,TGTGCCAGCAATGAACAGGGACTTAGCAATCAGCCCCAGCATTTT,CASNEQGLSNQPQHF
16,TRBD1,TRBJ1-2,.,TRBV5-6,TGTGCCAGCAGCTTGGCGACAGGGGGCCAGGACTATGGCTACACCTTC,CASSLATGGQDYGYTF
15,.,TRBJ2-6,.,TRBV6-5,TGTGCCAGCAGGATTGATCCCTCTGGGGCCAACGTCCTGACTTTC,CASRIDPSGANVLTF
13,TRBD1,TRBJ2-1,.,TRBV29-1,TGCAGCGTCCGGACAGGGGCCTACAATGAGCAGTTCTTC,CSVRTGAYNEQFF
13,.,TRBJ2-1,.,TRBV27,TGTGCCAGCAGTTTAGTCTCCTACAATGAGCAGTTCTTC,CASSLVSYNEQFF
13,.,TRBJ2-1,once,TRBV9,TGTGCCAGCGCTTCGACCGCGGGGAATGAGCAGTTCTTC,CASASTAGNEQFF
15,.,TRBJ2-3,.,TRBV25-1,TGTGCCAGCAGTGAGATGGCGGGATACGCAGATACGCAGTATTTT,CASSEMAGYADTQYF
15,TRBD2,TRBJ2-7,few,TRBV10-3,TGTGCCAGCACCCGATCCGGGACTAATTTGTTGGAGCAGTACTTC,CASTRSGTNLLEQYF
15,.,TRBJ2-3,.,TRBV28,TGTGCCAGCAGTTTGTATAGAGCTAGCACAGATACGCAGTATTTT,CASSLYRASTDTQYF
14,.,TRBJ1-2,.,TRBV5-1,TGCGCCAGCAGCTTCCCAGGGGAGGACTATGGCTACACCTTC,CASSFPGEDYGYTF
15,TRBD2,TRBJ2-3,.,TRBV6-4,TGTGCCAGCAGTAAAGAGACTAGCGGGAGTCGGGCGCAGTATTTT,CASSKETSGSRAQYF
11,.,TRBJ1-1,once,TRBV28,TGTGCCACCGACACCACCAGGGCAGCTTTCTTT,CATDTTRAAFF
16,.,TRBJ2-5,.,TRBV7-2,TGTGCCAGCAGCTTAGCCGGGCGGGGCGCCCAAGAGACCCAGTACTTC,CASSLAGRGAQETQYF
13,.,TRBJ1-5,.,TRBV6-5,TGTGCCAGCAGTTACGGGACTAATCAGCCCCAGCATTTT,CASSYGTNQPQHF
14,TRBD2,TRBJ2-5,.,TRBV18,TGTGCCAGCTCACCACCCCTAGCGGGAGGCACCCAGTACTTC,CASSPPLAGGTQYF
14,.,TRBJ2-7,.,TRBV5-4,TGTGCCAGCAGCTTTGCTGGAGAGCTATTCGAGCAGTACTTC,CASSFAGELFEQYF
12,.,TRBJ2-7,.,TRBV28,TGTGCCAGCAGTCGTAGGTTCTACGAGCAGTACTTC,CASSRRFYEQYF
12,.,TRBJ1-2,once,TRBV29-1,TGCAGCGTTGAAGTCAGTAACTATGGCTACACCTTC,CSVEVSNYGYTF
14,.,TRBJ2-6,.,TRBV6-5,TGTGCCAGCAGTGAACTCTCTGGGGCCAACGTCCTGACTTTC,CASSELSGANVLTF
17,TRBD2,TRBJ2-1,.,TRBV4-3,TGCGCCAGCAGCCAAGATACCAGCGGGATCTCCTACAATGAGCAGTTCTTC,CASSQDTSGISYNEQFF
14,.,TRBJ2-7,.,TRBV11-1,TGTGCCAGCAGCTTAAGTGACGGTTCCTACGAGCAGTACTTC,CASSLSDGSYEQYF
14,TRBD1,TRBJ1-1,.,TRBV19,TGTGCCAGTAGTATCAGGGGGATGAACACTGAAGCTTTCTTT,CASSIRGMNTEAFF
19,TRBD2,TRBJ2-3,.,TRBV6-1,TGTGCCAGCAGTGAAGGGAGGCTAGCGGGAGGAGGTAGGGCAGATACGCAGTATTTT,CASSEGRLAGGGRADTQYF
15,TRBD2,TRBJ2-3,.,TRBV9,TGTGCCAGCAGCGTAGATGGGACTAGGATAGATACGCAGTATTTT,CASSVDGTRIDTQYF
15,.,TRBJ1-1,once,TRBV6-6,TGTGCCAGCAGTTACTCGTTCAGGGCAGGAACTGAAGCTTTCTTT,CASSYSFRAGTEAFF
14,.,TRBJ1-1,once,TRBV11-3,TGTGCCAGCAGCTTCAGGGGTCTGAACACTGAAGCTTTCTTT,CASSFRGLNTEAFF
16,.,TRBJ2-2,.,TRBV11-2,TGTGCCAGCAGCTTTACAGGACTACCGAACACCGGGGAGCTGTTTTTT,CASSFTGLPNTGELFF
15,TRBD1,TRBJ2-5,.,TRBV6-6,TGTGCCAGCTCAGACGGACAGGGGGCGCGAGAGACCCAGTACTTC,CASSDGQGARETQYF
13,.,TRBJ2-1,.,TRBV10-3,TGTGCCATCAGTTACCGCAGAATCAATGAGCAGTTCTTC,CAISYRRINEQFF
17,TRBD1,TRBJ2-7,.,TRBV15,TGTGCCACCAGCAGAGATGGGGGACAGGGGCAATTCTACGAGCAGTACTTC,CATSRDGGQGQFYEQYF